One and the same sample provided the 6 T cell receptor beta chains below, sequenced in a study of OX40 agonist ivuxolimab in advanced cancers. Here immunoSEQ multiplex PCR was the method, and the copy in TCRdb shows in-frame clones only, minus some. The data hold more than 13,000 clones, with 70% to 80% observed a single time. The sequencing used CD4+ or CD8+ T cells sorted from blood, collected in a trial of the OX40 agonist ivuxolimab. These receptors were collected from an adult with an advanced solid tumor such as melanoma, head and neck, liver or kidney cancer.

The chain uses TRBV4-1 and TRBJ2-7, with D perhaps given as TRBD1 or TRBD2 (5 bases each). CDR1 MGHRA and CDR2 YSYEKL come from the germline V gene. The V end was cut by 3 bases, the J end by 1 base, with 16 bases between. CDR3 size: 16 residues. CDR3 coding DNA: TGCGCCAGCAGCCATTACGATCGAGGGGCGTCCTACGAGCAGTACTTC. Its translation is CASSHYDRGASYEQYF.

The V and J genes are TRBV14 and TRBJ2-7, with D possibly TRBD1 on 6 matching bases. Trimming removed 2 bases at V and 0 bases at J, with 14 bases between. CDR1 and CDR2 from the germline V gene are SGHDN and FVKESK. This CDR3 spans 16 amino acids. The CDR3 region has the DNA TGTGCCAGCAGCCAAAAACCAGGGGACCTCTCCTACGAGCAGTACTTC. Protein sequence: CASSQKPGDLSYEQYF.

This chain connects TRBV25-1 to TRBJ2-7; TRBD1 matches 8 bases. Germline loops: CDR1 MGHDK, CDR2 SYGVNS. Trimming at V came to 0 bases and at J to 5 bases, leaving 12 bases not matched to a gene. There are 17 residues in the CDR3. The CDR3 coding sequence is TGTGCCAGCAGTGAATACGGCGGACAGGGCATAACAAACGAGCAGTACTTC. As protein: CASSEYGGQGITNEQYF.

The V call is TRBV13, the J call TRBJ1-2; possible D gene TRBD1, 5 bases. V was cut by 5 bases and J by 2 bases, with 6 bases left in between. This CDR3 has 12 residues. The germline gives CDR1 PRHDT, CDR2 FYEKMQ (reference sequence). CDR3 amino acids: CASSDRNYGYTF. The DNA of the CDR3 is TGTGCCAGCAGCGACAGAAACTATGGCTACACCTTC.

This clone was picked up a small number of times. J is TRBJ1-2 and V is TRBV25-1, with 8 bases aligning to TRBD1. This CDR3 spans 11 amino acids. V trimming: 8 bases; J trimming: 4 bases; junction bases outside the gene matches: 0. Germline CDR1 MGHDK, CDR2 SYGVNS. The CDR3 DNA reads as TGTGCCAGCGGGACAGGCTATGGCTACACCTTC. Its translation is CASGTGYGYTF.

The genes are TRBV5-4 and TRBJ2-3, with D possibly matching TRBD1 (5 bases). CDR3 length equals 15 residues. V lost 0 bases and J lost 1, with 9 bases in between. Germline V gene data show CDR1 as SGHNT and CDR2 as YYREEE (reference sequence). Written as DNA, the CDR3 is TGTGCCAGCAGCTTGGATCAGGGTCGCACAGATACGCAGTATTTT. It codes for CASSLDQGRTDTQYF. Drawing the rest from reference TRBV5-4 and TRBJ2-3, the complete variable domain is ETGVTQSPTHLIKTRGQQVTLRCSSQSGHNTVSWYQQALGQGPQFIFQYYREEENGRGNFPPRFSGLQFPNYSSELNVNALELDDSALYLCASSLDQGRTDTQYFGPGTRLTVL.